This record concerns one T cell receptor beta chain sequence. Its cognate antigen is unknown. This entry belongs to a study of post-analysis software for immune sequencing data. Findings and limits, study-wide: Higher frequency in patients than in controls was seen for roughly 5 TRBV segments, with TRBV5-6, TRBV5-1 and TRBV20-1 among them.

The authors incorporated unique molecular identifiers into the TCR beta cDNA libraries. TCRdb called the PCR reads again in MiXCR, with one record for every CDR3 protein. The repertoire includes about 540,000 distinct CDR3 sequences, around a third of them detected once, and approximately 5.4% sits in the top ten. CDR3 length: 16 amino acids. The ends were cut back, 0 bases at V and 3 bases at J, with 13 bases in the middle. The germline V gene encodes CDR1 MRHNA and CDR2 SNTAGT. The chain joins TRBV6-4 to TRBJ2-3; D unclear. This receptor was identified in a girl between 2 and 17 years old with multiple sclerosis. The sequencing sample was made of blood. The CDR3 protein is CASSDSWIAPTDTQYF. The CDR3, as DNA: TGTGCCAGCAGTGACTCGTGGATAGCCCCAACAGATACGCAGTATTTT.